The next 24 T cell receptor beta chains were all read from a single sample in a study of blood T cell repertoires in COVID-19. Assay used: immunoSEQ multiplex PCR; TCRdb lists only in-frame clones, some missing. The sample contains roughly 290,000 clones, over 75% of which appear only once. What was sequenced was peripheral blood. The receptors stem from a woman aged 30 to 39 with COVID-19, enrolled during active disease.

The rearrangement joins TRBV27 to TRBJ1-5, with 9 bases identical to TRBD1. Germline trimming cut 5 bases from V and 3 bases from J; bases unmatched to any gene: 8. Germline CDR1 is MNHEY and CDR2 is SMNVEV (reference sequence). This CDR3 contains 16 residues. The CDR3: CASSPGTGIINQPQHF. CDR3 coding DNA: TGTGCCAGCAGTCCCGGGACAGGGATAATCAATCAGCCCCAGCATTTT.

This chain links TRBV29-1 with TRBJ2-2, with D possibly TRBD1 on 5 matching bases. The length of the CDR3 is 14 residues. Germline CDR1 reads SQVTM; CDR2 reads ANQGSEA. The CDR3 reads CRPHRRSNTGELFF. The CDR3 region has the DNA TGCAGGCCCCACAGGCGCTCGAACACCGGGGAGCTGTTTTTT.

This sequence joins TRBV5-6 and TRBJ2-7, with D possibly TRBD1 on 5 matching bases. The CDR3 runs to 15 residues. Germline lookup yields CDR1 SGHDT and CDR2 YYEEEE. With 4 bases removed from V and 1 base from J, the gap between germline ends came to 15 bases. In DNA, the CDR3 is TGTGCCAGCAGCGCCAGGGCAACTCGATCCTACGAGCAGTACTTC. Its protein is CASSARATRSYEQYF.

The chain joins TRBV28 to TRBJ1-2, with a tentative D call TRBD1 (6 bases). Deletions cut 2 bases from V and 5 bases from J, with 15 bases between. CDR3 length equals 15 residues. Germline V gene data show CDR1 as MDHEN and CDR2 as SYDVKM. Here the CDR3 DNA reads TGTGCCAGCAGTTTAGAACAGGGAGTGGGGTATGGCTACACCTTC. It is translated as CASSLEQGVGYGYTF.

The chain joins TRBV4-1 to TRBJ2-7, with 12 bases that match TRBD2. CDR3 length equals 17 residues. J gave up 6 bases and V 0 bases, and 9 bases lay outside the gene matches. Germline-derived CDR1 and CDR2 are MGHRA and YSYEKL. CDR3 region: CASSQDLAGGPLGEQYF. The DNA for the CDR3 is TGCGCCAGCAGCCAAGATCTAGCGGGAGGGCCTTTGGGCGAGCAGTACTTC.

The chain carries TRBV5-1 and TRBJ2-5, with a weak D call TRBD1 (6 bases). V gave up 0 bases and J gave up 5 bases, with 8 bases separating them. This CDR3 spans 13 amino acids. CDR1 and CDR2 (germline): SGHRS, YFSETQ. The CDR3 coding sequence is TGCGCCAGCAGCTTGGCAGGGGCGGAGACCCAGTACTTC. Protein product: CASSLAGAETQYF. Full variable domain (missing parts from reference TRBV5-1 and TRBJ2-5): KAGVTQTPRYLIKTRGQQVTLSCSPISGHRSVSWYQQTPGQGLQFLFEYFSETQRNKGNFPGRFSGRQFSNSRSEMNVSTLELGDSALYLCASSLAGAETQYFGPGTRLLVL.

The V and J genes are TRBV6-5 and TRBJ1-2, with a tentative D call TRBD1 (5 bases). Germline lookup yields CDR1 MNHEY and CDR2 SVGAGI. The CDR3 runs 15 residues. Between the trimmed V and J ends, which lost 6 bases and 3 bases, there was a span of 17 bases. CDR3 in amino acids: CASRLEKGPYYGYTF. CDR3 in DNA: TGTGCCAGCAGATTAGAGAAGGGGCCCTACTATGGCTACACCTTC.

The V and J genes are TRBV28 and TRBJ1-5, with 7 bases aligning to TRBD1. The CDR3 contains 14 residues. V lost 7 bases, J lost 3 bases, and 6 bases stayed unmatched. From germline, CDR1 is MDHEN and CDR2 SYDVKM. CDR3 DNA sequence: TGTGCCAGCATCCAAGGACAGGTCAATCAGCCCCAGCATTTT. Translating gives CASIQGQVNQPQHF. Combining the CDR3 with reference TRBV28 and TRBJ1-5 gives the whole variable domain DVKVTQSSRYLVKRTGEKVFLECVQDMDHENMFWYRQDPGLGLRLIYFSYDVKMKEKGDIPEGYSVSREKKERFSLILESASTNQTSMYLCASIQGQVNQPQHFGDGTRLSIL.

The CDR3 nucleotides read TGTGCCAGCAGTGAAGCAGCAGGGTGGGGGGACGAGCAGTACTTC. Amino acids: CASSEAAGWGDEQYF. The rearrangement uses TRBV6-1 and TRBJ2-7; D possibly corresponds to TRBD2 (6 bases). Per the germline V gene, CDR1 is MNHNS and CDR2 is SASEGT. The V gene lost 0 bases and the J gene lost 5 bases, with 14 bases spanning the gap. This CDR3 region has 15 residues.

This rearrangement joins TRBV9 to TRBJ1-6, with TRBD1 identical over 7 bases. The germline CDR1 and CDR2 sequences are SGDLS and YYNGEE. The CDR3 runs 15 residues. The V and J ends lost 0 bases and 7 bases, in that order; junction bases with no gene match: 4. The CDR3 here is CASSVGQQGNSPLHF. In nucleotides, the CDR3 is TGTGCCAGCAGCGTAGGCCAACAGGGGAATTCACCCCTCCACTTT.

This clone has only a few counts. The rearrangement joins TRBV18 to TRBJ2-1; perhaps TRBD2 as D (6 bases). The V end was cut by 1 base, the J end by 10 bases, with 11 bases between. Germline CDR1 KGHSH, CDR2 LQKENI. This CDR3 has 13 amino acids. CDR3 in amino acids: CASSPLDGGEQFF. The CDR3 region has the DNA TGTGCCAGCTCACCACTCGATGGGGGGGAGCAGTTCTTC. The full variable domain, with the rest looked up from reference TRBV18 and TRBJ2-1, is NAGVMQNPRHLVRRRGQEARLRCSPMKGHSHVYWYRQLPEEGLKFMVYLQKENIIDESGMPKERFSAEFPKEGPSILRIQQVVRGDSAAYFCASSPLDGGEQFFGPGTRLTVL.

The DNA of the CDR3 is TGTGCCAGCAGTTGGACAGGGCCAGGAACTAATGAAAAACTGTTTTTT. Amino acids: CASSWTGPGTNEKLFF. The J gene is TRBJ1-4, the V gene TRBV28; 8 nucleotides agree with TRBD1. This CDR3 region has 16 residues. Trimming cost V 4 bases and J 1 base; bases outside gene matches: 5. Germline V gives CDR1 MDHEN, CDR2 SYDVKM.

This clone was picked up one time. The V gene is TRBV4-1, the J gene TRBJ1-3, with D maybe TRBD1 (5 bases). Germline CDR1 and CDR2: MGHRA and YSYEKL. V gave up 1 base and J gave up 0 bases, with 10 bases separating them. The CDR3 loop spans 16 amino acids. For the CDR3, the DNA is TGCGCCAGCAGCCAAGTTTGGGGCCGCTCTGGAAACACCATATATTTT. It encodes CASSQVWGRSGNTIYF.

This clone was counted once. The genes are TRBV28 and TRBJ1-2; 10 nucleotides line up with TRBD1. With V trimmed by 9 bases and J by 4 bases, 8 bases remained unmatched. This CDR3 is built from 14 residues. Germline CDR1 MDHEN, CDR2 SYDVKM. The DNA of the CDR3 is TGTGCCAGTAGACAGGGGGCAGGTGGCTATGGCTACACCTTC. This translates into CASRQGAGGYGYTF.

The J gene is TRBJ1-2, the V gene TRBV7-9; D ambiguous. Trimming removed 5 bases at V and 1 base at J, with 8 bases between. CDR3 length equals 13 residues. CDR1 is SEHNR and CDR2 is FQNEAQ in the germline V gene (reference sequence). The CDR3 loop reads CASSRDNNYGYTF. CDR3 sequence (DNA): TGTGCCAGCAGCCGAGATAATAACTATGGCTACACCTTC. Full variable domain (missing parts from reference TRBV7-9 and TRBJ1-2): DTGVSQNPRHKITKRGQNVTFRCDPISEHNRLYWYRQTLGQGPEFLTYFQNEAQLEKSRLLSDRFSAERPKGSFSTLEIQRTEQGDSAMYLCASSRDNNYGYTFGSGTRLTVV.

The rearrangement joins TRBV6-5 to TRBJ2-2; D possibly corresponds to TRBD2 (5 bases). Trimming took 6 bases from V and 6 from J, leaving 11 bases between them. The germline gives CDR1 MNHEY, CDR2 SVGAGI. The CDR3 totals 13 residues. CDR3 loop: CASSPPGAGELFF. The CDR3 DNA follows: TGTGCCAGCAGCCCCCCCGGGGCCGGGGAGCTGTTTTTT.

The V call is TRBV30, the J call TRBJ2-1; the D gene is possibly TRBD1 (8 bases). This CDR3 spans 15 amino acids. V was clipped by 7 bases and J by 7 bases, with 23 bases between them. Germline CDR1 reads GTSNPN; CDR2 reads SVGIG (reference sequence). CDR3 coding DNA: TGTGCCTTCTTACCTGGACAGGGACTATTAAATGAGCAGTTCTTC. Protein sequence: CAFLPGQGLLNEQFF.

This chain joins TRBV6-5 and TRBJ2-2, with 7 bases lining up with TRBD2. Germline V gives CDR1 MNHEY, CDR2 SVGAGI. Unmatched junction bases numbered 3, after V lost 0 bases and J lost 5 bases. This CDR3 contains 15 residues. CDR3 sequence reads: CASSYSRRGTGELFF. The CDR3 DNA follows: TGTGCCAGCAGTTACTCGAGGCGGGGGACCGGGGAGCTGTTTTTT.

The V call is TRBV21-1, the J call TRBJ2-7; no DNA check was done on the table's D call, TRBD2. TRBV21-1 is labeled a pseudogene. CDR3 length: 19 amino acids. The CDR3 loop is CASSKGSGKGRRDPYEQYF. CDR3 bases: TGTGCCAGCAGCAAGGGGAGCGGGAAAGGCCGTAGAGATCCCTACGAGCAGTACTTC.

The chain uses TRBV5-1 and TRBJ1-2; D not certain. Germline V gene data show CDR1 as SGHRS and CDR2 as YFSETQ. The CDR3 has 14 residues. The V end lost 0 bases, the J end lost 5 bases, and 11 bases lay between the germline ends. The CDR3 DNA follows: TGCGCCAGCAGCTTGGGAGACAATGGATATGGCTACACCTTC. Translation gives CASSLGDNGYGYTF.

The J gene is TRBJ1-2, the V gene TRBV29-1, with D perhaps TRBD1 (5 bases). This CDR3 is built from 15 residues. V was pared by 4 bases and J by 2 bases, with 17 bases between. Germline V gives CDR1 SQVTM, CDR2 ANQGSEA. The CDR3 DNA reads as TGCAGCGTTGGGGCTGGGGAGGGGACCAACTATGGCTACACCTTC. Amino acid sequence: CSVGAGEGTNYGYTF.

In nucleotides, the CDR3 is TGTGCCACCAGCAGAGGTCTGGGACAGGGTGAAATTGAGACCCAGTACTTC. This encodes CATSRGLGQGEIETQYF. This chain connects TRBV15 to TRBJ2-5, with TRBD1 matching 9 bases. CDR1 LNHNV and CDR2 YYDKDF come from the germline V gene (reference sequence). The CDR3 covers 17 residues. Germline trimming cut 1 base from V and 5 bases from J; bases unmatched to any gene: 11.

The genes are TRBV5-1 and TRBJ2-5; 8 bases are shared with TRBD2. J was trimmed by 4 bases and V by 0 bases; bases with no gene match: 2. Germline V lookup: CDR1 SGHRS, CDR2 YFSETQ. CDR3 length: 14 residues. CDR3 residues: CASSLGSGRETQYF. The CDR3 DNA sequence: TGCGCCAGCAGCTTGGGGAGCGGGAGAGAGACCCAGTACTTC. Full variable domain (rest looked up from reference TRBV5-1 and TRBJ2-5): KAGVTQTPRYLIKTRGQQVTLSCSPISGHRSVSWYQQTPGQGLQFLFEYFSETQRNKGNFPGRFSGRQFSNSRSEMNVSTLELGDSALYLCASSLGSGRETQYFGPGTRLLVL.

The V and J genes are TRBV18 and TRBJ2-7; D perhaps matches TRBD2 (6 bases). This CDR3 has 16 residues. With 5 bases removed from V and 3 bases from J, the gap between germline ends came to 20 bases. Germline CDR1 KGHSH, CDR2 LQKENI. CDR3 in amino acids: CASSREASLASYEQYF. CDR3 DNA: TGTGCCAGCTCAAGGGAGGCGTCCCTAGCGAGCTACGAGCAGTACTTC.